This TCR beta chain is drawn from a study of T cell responses to AZD1222 COVID-19 vaccine. On this clone itself: The antigen remains unidentified.

Germline V gene data show CDR1 as LGHNT and CDR2 as FRNRAP. Trimming removed 3 bases from V and 4 bases from J, with 9 bases in between. The length of the CDR3 is 13 residues. Second-dose intervals of approximately 4 or approximately 12 weeks were pooled. Study results and limitations: All repertoire sampling was performed exclusively after the peak T cell response.

The assay was immunoSEQ multiplex PCR, and TCRdb's table has in-frame clones only and misses some. The sample shows over 130,000 clones, more than 80% of them seen only once. The sequenced sample was peripheral blood, obtained 28 days after the second AZD1222 dose. The clonotype was recovered from an adult who received the AZD1222 COVID-19 vaccine. The chain has TRBV12-5 and TRBJ1-2; no definite D call. CDR3 residues: CASGFPGSYGYTF. The CDR3 DNA reads as TGTGCTAGTGGTTTTCCAGGAAGCTATGGCTACACCTTC.